The T cell receptor beta chain described here comes from a study of cytomegalovirus exposure and HLA in healthy donors. Study observations and caveats: Some segments of the V type, notably TRBV6-2 and TRBV6-3, were excluded as indistinguishable. Presence/absence analyses rested on an assumption that sequencing depth was roughly uniform across donors. Altogether, 150 to 200 TCR beta chains were recorded as cytomegalovirus-associated. Per a later analysis, 18,000 or so TCR beta sequences showed association with HLA alleles at 0.05 false discovery rate.

The PCR made use of 60 Vbeta and 13 Jbeta primers. Profiled with immunoSEQ multiplex PCR; TCRdb holds only in-frame clones, not every one. The sample lists 95,000 to 150,000 clones; approximately 17% were seen once. A word on this clone: No antigen is known for it.

The CDR3 is 15 residues long. In germline, CDR1 is SGHNT, CDR2 YYREEE (reference sequence). Trimming at V came to 0 bases and at J to 4 bases, leaving 6 bases not matched to a gene. Sequencing input: PBMCs. The clonotype comes from a female donor in good health and CMV-seropositive. The chain joins TRBV5-4 to TRBJ2-7; the match to TRBD2 covers 8 bases. The CDR3 loop is CASSLDTGGPYEQYF. CDR3 sequence (DNA): TGTGCCAGCAGCTTGGATACGGGGGGGCCGTACGAGCAGTACTTC.